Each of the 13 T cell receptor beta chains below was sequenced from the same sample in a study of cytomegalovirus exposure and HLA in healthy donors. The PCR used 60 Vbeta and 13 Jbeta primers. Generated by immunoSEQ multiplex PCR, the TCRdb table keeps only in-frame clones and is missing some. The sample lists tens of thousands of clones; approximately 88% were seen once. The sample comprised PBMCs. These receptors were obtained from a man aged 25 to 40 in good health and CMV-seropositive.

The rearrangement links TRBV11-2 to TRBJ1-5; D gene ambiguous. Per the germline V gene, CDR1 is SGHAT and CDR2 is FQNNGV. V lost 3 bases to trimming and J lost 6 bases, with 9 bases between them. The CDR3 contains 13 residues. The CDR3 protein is CASSFQFSQPQHF. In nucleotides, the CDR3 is TGTGCCAGCAGCTTCCAGTTCAGTCAGCCCCAGCATTTT.

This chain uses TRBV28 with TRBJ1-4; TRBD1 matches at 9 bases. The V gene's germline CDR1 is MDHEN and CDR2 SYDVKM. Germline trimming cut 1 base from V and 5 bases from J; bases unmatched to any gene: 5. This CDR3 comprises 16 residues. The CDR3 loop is CASSLFGGTGNEKLFF. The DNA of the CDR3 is TGTGCCAGCAGTTTATTTGGTGGGACAGGGAATGAAAAACTGTTTTTT.

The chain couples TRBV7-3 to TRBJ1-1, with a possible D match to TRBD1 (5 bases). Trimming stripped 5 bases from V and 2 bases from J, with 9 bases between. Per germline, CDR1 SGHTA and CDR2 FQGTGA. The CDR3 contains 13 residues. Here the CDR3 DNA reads TGTGCCAGCAGCGAAACAGGAAACACTGAAGCTTTCTTT. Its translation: CASSETGNTEAFF.

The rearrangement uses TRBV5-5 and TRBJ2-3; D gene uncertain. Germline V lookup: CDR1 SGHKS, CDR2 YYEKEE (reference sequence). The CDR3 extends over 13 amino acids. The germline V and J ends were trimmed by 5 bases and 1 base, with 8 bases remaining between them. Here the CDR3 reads CASSISGTDTQYF. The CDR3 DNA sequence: TGTGCCAGCAGTATATCGGGCACAGATACGCAGTATTTT.

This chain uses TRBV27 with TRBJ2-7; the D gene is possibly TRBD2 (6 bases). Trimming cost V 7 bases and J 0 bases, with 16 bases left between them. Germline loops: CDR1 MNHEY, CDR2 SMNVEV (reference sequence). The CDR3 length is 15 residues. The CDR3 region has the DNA TGTGCCAGCAAAACGGGGGATGGCAGCTCCTACGAGCAGTACTTC. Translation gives CASKTGDGSSYEQYF.

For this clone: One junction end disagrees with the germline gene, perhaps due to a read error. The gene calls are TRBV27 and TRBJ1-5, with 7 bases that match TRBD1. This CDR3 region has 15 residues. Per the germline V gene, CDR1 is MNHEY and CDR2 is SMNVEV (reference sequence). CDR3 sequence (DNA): TGTGCCAGCAGTTTATACCAAGGGGGCAACCAGCCCCAGCATTTT. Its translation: CASSLYQGGNQPQHF.

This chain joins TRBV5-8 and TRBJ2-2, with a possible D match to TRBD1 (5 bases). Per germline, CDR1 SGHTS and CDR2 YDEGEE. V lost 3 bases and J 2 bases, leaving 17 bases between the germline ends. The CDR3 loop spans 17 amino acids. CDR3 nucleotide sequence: TGTGCCAGCAGCTATTCGAAGACAGAGACTAACACCGGGGAGCTGTTTTTT. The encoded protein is CASSYSKTETNTGELFF. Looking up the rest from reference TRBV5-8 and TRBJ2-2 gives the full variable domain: EAGVTQSPTHLIKTRGQQATLRCSPISGHTSVYWYQQALGLGLQFLLWYDEGEERNRGNFPPRFSGRQFPNYSSELNVNALELEDSALYLCASSYSKTETNTGELFFGEGSRLTVL.

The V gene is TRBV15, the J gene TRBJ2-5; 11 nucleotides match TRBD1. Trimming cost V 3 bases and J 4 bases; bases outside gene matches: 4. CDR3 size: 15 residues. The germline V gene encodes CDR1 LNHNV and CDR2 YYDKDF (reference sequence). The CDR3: CATSRRTGGSETQYF. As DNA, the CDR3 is TGTGCCACCAGCAGGAGGACAGGGGGCTCAGAGACCCAGTACTTC.

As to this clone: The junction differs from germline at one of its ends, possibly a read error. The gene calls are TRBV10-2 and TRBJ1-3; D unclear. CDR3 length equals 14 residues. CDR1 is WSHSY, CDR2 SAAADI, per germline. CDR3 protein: CASTETVYLGTIYF. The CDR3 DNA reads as TGCGCCAGCACTGAGACGGTGTACCTAGGCACCATATATTTT.

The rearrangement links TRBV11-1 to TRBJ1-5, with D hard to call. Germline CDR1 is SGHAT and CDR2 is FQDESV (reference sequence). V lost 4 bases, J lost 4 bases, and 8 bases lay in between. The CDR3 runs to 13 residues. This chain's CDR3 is CASSSSLNQPQHF. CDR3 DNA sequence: TGTGCCAGCAGCTCTAGCCTGAATCAGCCCCAGCATTTT.

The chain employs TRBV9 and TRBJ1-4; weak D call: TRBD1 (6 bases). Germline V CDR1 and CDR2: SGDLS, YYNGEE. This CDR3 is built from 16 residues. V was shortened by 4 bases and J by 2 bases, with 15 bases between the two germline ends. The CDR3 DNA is TGTGCCAGCAGCCCTGGGGGGGCCAGGACTAATGAAAAACTGTTTTTT. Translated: CASSPGGARTNEKLFF.

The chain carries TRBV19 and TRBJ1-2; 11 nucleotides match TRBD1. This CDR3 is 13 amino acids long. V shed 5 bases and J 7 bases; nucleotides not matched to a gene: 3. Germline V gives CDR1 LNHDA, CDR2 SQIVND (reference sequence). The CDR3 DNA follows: TGTGCCAGTAGTGTGGACAGGGGGCTTGGCTACACCTTC. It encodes CASSVDRGLGYTF.

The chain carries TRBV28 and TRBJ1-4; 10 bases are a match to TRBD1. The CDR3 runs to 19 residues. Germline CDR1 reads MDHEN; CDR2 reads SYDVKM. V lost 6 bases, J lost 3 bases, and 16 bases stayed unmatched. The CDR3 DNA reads TGTGCCAGCAGCTTGGCCGGGACAGGGGTCGTTATAGCTAATGAAAAACTGTTTTTT. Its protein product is CASSLAGTGVVIANEKLFF.